A selection of T cell receptor beta chains follows, all from one sample in a study of T-cell reconstitution after alpha-beta-depleted transplantation in children. TCRdb called the PCR reads again in MiXCR, with one record for every CDR3 protein. The sample holds about 610,000 distinct CDR3 sequences, roughly a tenth seen once. This specimen consisted of PBMCs from the stem cell graft donor, obtained from the stem cell graft. These receptors all come from a human donor who donated a stem cell graft to a child with acute myeloid leukemia. Both conserved end residues are part of each CDR3. A D gene is named only where the DNA matches it firmly. Rows give clone size only sometimes, using once, few, many, or a class for an expanded clone.

d_call: NA
j_call: TRBJ1-2
v_call: TRBV20-1
clone_size: few
cdr3_nt: TGCAGTGCCCCGTCCAGGGCGGCCCGAGGCTACACCTTC
cdr3_aa: CSAPSRAARGYTF

d_call: NA
j_call: TRBJ2-2
v_call: TRBV7-2
clone_size: NA
cdr3_nt: TGTGCCAGCAGCTTAGGGCTAAGGGACACCGGGGAGCTGTTTTTT
cdr3_aa: CASSLGLRDTGELFF

d_call: NA
j_call: TRBJ1-5
v_call: TRBV20-1
clone_size: NA
cdr3_nt: TGCAGTGCTAGTTCAAAGGTCCTAAATCAGCCCCAGCATTTT
cdr3_aa: CSASSKVLNQPQHF

d_call: NA
j_call: TRBJ2-3
v_call: TRBV20-1
clone_size: many
cdr3_nt: TGCAGTGCTAGGGCCGGAGGGTCTGAGCGGTACACAGATACGCAGTATTTT
cdr3_aa: CSARAGGSERYTDTQYF

d_call: TRBD2
j_call: TRBJ2-7
v_call: TRBV5-1
clone_size: few
cdr3_nt: TGCGCCAGCAGCTTGGTGATCCTAGCGGGAGACAATCTACGCGAGCAGTACTTC
cdr3_aa: CASSLVILAGDNLREQYF

d_call: TRBD2
j_call: TRBJ2-7
v_call: TRBV12-3/TRBV12-4
clone_size: few
cdr3_nt: TGTGCCAGCAGTTTACAACTCGGCGGGAGAGGGGACGAGCAGTACTTC
cdr3_aa: CASSLQLGGRGDEQYF

d_call: NA
j_call: TRBJ2-2
v_call: TRBV29-1
clone_size: many
cdr3_nt: TGCAGCCTCTGGGACCCGAACACCGGGGAGCTGTTTTTT
cdr3_aa: CSLWDPNTGELFF

d_call: NA
j_call: TRBJ1-4
v_call: TRBV28
clone_size: few
cdr3_nt: TGTGCCAGCAGTTACGCGGGCAAGGAGGAAAAACTGTTTTTT
cdr3_aa: CASSYAGKEEKLFF

d_call: NA
j_call: TRBJ2-3
v_call: TRBV14
clone_size: many
cdr3_nt: TGTGCCAGCAGCCAAGACAGGGTCAAAACAGATACGCAGTATTTT
cdr3_aa: CASSQDRVKTDTQYF

d_call: TRBD1
j_call: TRBJ2-7
v_call: TRBV7-8
clone_size: NA
cdr3_nt: TGTGCCAGCAGCGCCTCCACGGGACAGGACTCCTACGAGCAGTACTTC
cdr3_aa: CASSASTGQDSYEQYF

d_call: TRBD1
j_call: TRBJ1-1
v_call: TRBV14
clone_size: few
cdr3_nt: TGTGCCAGCAGCGCACGCGACAGGGTTTCCACTGAAGCTTTCTTT
cdr3_aa: CASSARDRVSTEAFF

d_call: NA
j_call: TRBJ2-1
v_call: TRBV12-3/TRBV12-4
clone_size: few
cdr3_nt: TGTGCCAGCAGTCTGGCAGTGGGACTCACCAGTAATGAGCAGTTCTTC
cdr3_aa: CASSLAVGLTSNEQFF

d_call: NA
j_call: TRBJ1-4
v_call: TRBV4-2
clone_size: few
cdr3_nt: TGTGCCAGCAGCCAAGAAAGGTCAGGGATCAAATCGGCTAATGAAAAACTGTTTTTT
cdr3_aa: CASSQERSGIKSANEKLFF

d_call: NA
j_call: TRBJ2-7
v_call: TRBV5-6
clone_size: NA
cdr3_nt: TGTGCCAGCAGCCTTTCGGGCGGGCCCACCTACGAGCAGTACTTC
cdr3_aa: CASSLSGGPTYEQYF

d_call: NA
j_call: TRBJ2-7
v_call: TRBV10-3
clone_size: NA
cdr3_nt: TGTGCCATCAGTGATAGGGACATAGTAGGAAGCTCCTACGAGCAGTACTTC
cdr3_aa: CAISDRDIVGSSYEQYF

d_call: NA
j_call: TRBJ1-3
v_call: TRBV29-1
clone_size: many
cdr3_nt: TGCAGCGTTGAAGGTCTGGGAAACACCATATATTTT
cdr3_aa: CSVEGLGNTIYF

d_call: NA
j_call: TRBJ2-1
v_call: TRBV29-1
clone_size: NA
cdr3_nt: TGCAGCGTTGTAAACAATGAGCAGTTCTTC
cdr3_aa: CSVVNNEQFF

d_call: NA
j_call: TRBJ2-3
v_call: TRBV10-3
clone_size: many
cdr3_nt: TGTGCCATCACTACTGACCCCGGAGATACGCAGTATTTT
cdr3_aa: CAITTDPGDTQYF

d_call: NA
j_call: TRBJ2-3
v_call: TRBV6-1
clone_size: many
cdr3_nt: TGTGCCAGCAGTATAGCGTTTAGGGCAGATACGCAGTATTTT
cdr3_aa: CASSIAFRADTQYF

d_call: NA
j_call: TRBJ2-6
v_call: TRBV2
clone_size: few
cdr3_nt: TGTGCCAGCAGTTTGAGGAGGGACACCTCCTCTGGGGCCAACGTCCTGACTTTC
cdr3_aa: CASSLRRDTSSGANVLTF

d_call: NA
j_call: TRBJ2-7
v_call: TRBV9
clone_size: many
cdr3_nt: TGTGCCAGCAGCGTAGCCGGGAGCCCCCTCGAGCAGTACTTC
cdr3_aa: CASSVAGSPLEQYF

d_call: TRBD1
j_call: TRBJ1-5
v_call: TRBV29-1
clone_size: many
cdr3_nt: TGCAGCGTTCCGCGGACAGGGGGCAGTCAGCCCCAGCATTTT
cdr3_aa: CSVPRTGGSQPQHF

d_call: NA
j_call: TRBJ2-7
v_call: TRBV5-1
clone_size: many
cdr3_nt: TGCGCCAGCAGCTTGGCCGGGACCCTCACCTACGAGCAGTACTTC
cdr3_aa: CASSLAGTLTYEQYF

d_call: NA
j_call: TRBJ2-7
v_call: TRBV7-3
clone_size: many
cdr3_nt: TGTGCCAGCAGCTCCGGACCCAGTCAAGCCTACGAGCAGTACTTC
cdr3_aa: CASSSGPSQAYEQYF

d_call: TRBD1
j_call: TRBJ2-3
v_call: TRBV29-1
clone_size: NA
cdr3_nt: TGCAGCGTTGAAACAGGGGAGAACCGAGATACGCAGTATTTT
cdr3_aa: CSVETGENRDTQYF

d_call: NA
j_call: TRBJ2-7
v_call: TRBV7-2
clone_size: NA
cdr3_nt: TGTGCCAGCAGCTTAGCGCGGGAACGGACCTACGAGCAGTACTTC
cdr3_aa: CASSLARERTYEQYF

d_call: TRBD2
j_call: TRBJ2-7
v_call: TRBV20-1
clone_size: NA
cdr3_nt: TGCAGTGCTAGAGATAGGACTAGCGGGAGAGACTACGAGCAGTACTTC
cdr3_aa: CSARDRTSGRDYEQYF

d_call: TRBD2
j_call: TRBJ2-1
v_call: TRBV7-9
clone_size: few
cdr3_nt: TGTGCCACCGTGGCTAGCGGGATCAATGAGCAGTTCTTC
cdr3_aa: CATVASGINEQFF

d_call: NA
j_call: TRBJ1-1
v_call: TRBV15
clone_size: many
cdr3_nt: TGTGCCACCAGCAGAGATAATGCAGACACTCTAAACACTGAAGCTTTCTTT
cdr3_aa: CATSRDNADTLNTEAFF

d_call: NA
j_call: TRBJ2-7
v_call: TRBV11-2
clone_size: few
cdr3_nt: TGTGCCAGCACGAGCCGGGGCTACGAGCAGTACTTC
cdr3_aa: CASTSRGYEQYF

d_call: TRBD1
j_call: TRBJ2-1
v_call: TRBV7-3
clone_size: NA
cdr3_nt: TGTGCCAGCAGCTCCACAGGGGGTACTAGGAATGAGCAGTTCTTC
cdr3_aa: CASSSTGGTRNEQFF

d_call: TRBD2
j_call: TRBJ2-1
v_call: TRBV6-2/TRBV6-3
clone_size: NA
cdr3_nt: TGTGCCAGCAGTCCACGACTAGCGCGTGAGCAGTTCTTC
cdr3_aa: CASSPRLAREQFF

d_call: NA
j_call: TRBJ2-7
v_call: TRBV6-2/TRBV6-3
clone_size: many
cdr3_nt: TGTGCCAGCAGTTACTCTCCCCGGTTGTTGTACGAGCAGTACTTC
cdr3_aa: CASSYSPRLLYEQYF

d_call: NA
j_call: TRBJ2-7
v_call: TRBV5-1
clone_size: few
cdr3_nt: TGCGCCAGCACCCGTCGGGAACAACCCTACGAGCAGTACTTC
cdr3_aa: CASTRREQPYEQYF

d_call: TRBD1
j_call: TRBJ1-5
v_call: TRBV15
clone_size: NA
cdr3_nt: TGTGCCACCAGCAGAGGACAGGGGGTCAGCAATCAGCCCCAGCATTTT
cdr3_aa: CATSRGQGVSNQPQHF

d_call: NA
j_call: TRBJ2-7
v_call: TRBV11-2
clone_size: few
cdr3_nt: TGTGCCAGCAGCCCCCGGGACCATACCTACGAGCAGTACTTC
cdr3_aa: CASSPRDHTYEQYF

d_call: NA
j_call: TRBJ2-5
v_call: TRBV4-3
clone_size: few
cdr3_nt: TGCGCCAGCAGCCAAGAAGGGGGGAAGGGGACCCAGTACTTC
cdr3_aa: CASSQEGGKGTQYF

d_call: TRBD2
j_call: TRBJ2-3
v_call: TRBV6-1
clone_size: few
cdr3_nt: TGTGCCAGCATACCACGGACTAGCGGATCCACAGATACGCAGTATTTT
cdr3_aa: CASIPRTSGSTDTQYF

d_call: NA
j_call: TRBJ2-7
v_call: TRBV5-5
clone_size: many
cdr3_nt: TGTGCCAGCAGCATAATGACTGGCCCCTACGAGCAGTACTTC
cdr3_aa: CASSIMTGPYEQYF

d_call: TRBD2
j_call: TRBJ2-3
v_call: TRBV12-3/TRBV12-4
clone_size: many
cdr3_nt: TGTGCCATCAACTCCGGGAGGCGGAGCACAGATACGCAGTATTTT
cdr3_aa: CAINSGRRSTDTQYF

d_call: TRBD2
j_call: TRBJ2-5
v_call: TRBV4-3
clone_size: NA
cdr3_nt: TGCGCCAGCAGCCAAGATGCTAGCGGACAAGAGACCCAGTACTTC
cdr3_aa: CASSQDASGQETQYF

d_call: NA
j_call: TRBJ2-2
v_call: TRBV7-9
clone_size: NA
cdr3_nt: TGTGCCAGCAGCTTCTCTGCGGGTACGAACACCGGGGAGCTGTTTTTT
cdr3_aa: CASSFSAGTNTGELFF

d_call: NA
j_call: TRBJ2-1
v_call: TRBV20-1
clone_size: many
cdr3_nt: TGCAGTTCCTCCCTCAACAGACTAGTGAACAATGAGCAGTTCTTC
cdr3_aa: CSSSLNRLVNNEQFF

d_call: TRBD2
j_call: TRBJ2-3
v_call: TRBV20-1
clone_size: many
cdr3_nt: TGCAGTGCTAGCCCAGCGGGAGGCACAGATACGCAGTATTTT
cdr3_aa: CSASPAGGTDTQYF

d_call: TRBD1
j_call: TRBJ1-2
v_call: TRBV20-1
clone_size: many
cdr3_nt: TGCAGTGCTTGGACAGGGGGTAACTATGGCTACACCTTC
cdr3_aa: CSAWTGGNYGYTF

d_call: NA
j_call: TRBJ2-1
v_call: TRBV30
clone_size: NA
cdr3_nt: TGTGCCTGGAATCGGGGACAATACAATGAGCAGTTCTTC
cdr3_aa: CAWNRGQYNEQFF